The rows below give T cell receptor beta chains drawn from one sample of a study of cytomegalovirus exposure and HLA in healthy donors. Using immunoSEQ multiplex PCR, the repertoire was profiled, and TCRdb retains in-frame clones only, with some absent. The sample records about 120,000 clones, over 65% being singletons. Sequenced sample: PBMCs. The receptor source for this set is a man between 18 and 35 years old in good health and CMV-seropositive. The CDR3 runs from the conserved cysteine through the conserved F or W. The D gene is left open where the match is weak. Some rows have no size entry. The others give once, few or many, or a class for an expanded clone.

J: TRBJ1-1; size: .; D: .; V: TRBV19; length: 13; DNA: TGTGCCAGTAGTATAGTAGCTAACACTGAAGCTTTCTTT; CDR3: CASSIVANTEAFF
J: TRBJ1-3; size: .; D: TRBD1; V: TRBV5-6; length: 18; DNA: TGTGCCAGCAGTCCGGGACAGGACTTCCCGCTCTCTGGAAACACCATATATTTT; CDR3: CASSPGQDFPLSGNTIYF
J: TRBJ2-3; size: .; D: .; V: TRBV5-1; length: 14; DNA: TGCGCCAGCAAGCTCGCGGGGGCGGGGGATACGCAGTATTTT; CDR3: CASKLAGAGDTQYF
J: TRBJ2-7; size: once; D: TRBD2; V: TRBV4-1; length: 18; DNA: TGCGCCAGCAGCCGAAGCGAGTCGGGACTAGCGGGGTCCTACGAGCAGTACTTC; CDR3: CASSRSESGLAGSYEQYF
J: TRBJ2-7; size: .; D: TRBD2; V: TRBV19; length: 13; DNA: TGTGCCACCCGGCTAGCGGGGGGTTACGAGCAGTACTTC; CDR3: CATRLAGGYEQYF
J: TRBJ2-1; size: .; D: TRBD2; V: TRBV19; length: 15; DNA: TGTGCCAGTACGGGAGGGCAGAGTATTCTCAATGAGCAGTTCTTC; CDR3: CASTGGQSILNEQFF
J: TRBJ2-3; size: once; D: TRBD2; V: TRBV7-9; length: 17; DNA: TGTGCCAGCAGCTTAGCGCGAGGGGCGGGGGTGACAGATACGCAGTATTTT; CDR3: CASSLARGAGVTDTQYF
J: TRBJ2-5; size: .; D: .; V: TRBV19; length: 13; DNA: TGTGCCAGTAGTAGTAGAGGGTTGGAGACCCAGTACTTC; CDR3: CASSSRGLETQYF
J: TRBJ1-3; size: .; D: .; V: TRBV19; length: 16; DNA: TGTGCCAGTAGTCCCCGCACCGCTACCTCTGGAAACACCATATATTTT; CDR3: CASSPRTATSGNTIYF
J: TRBJ1-1; size: once; D: TRBD1; V: TRBV5-6; length: 13; DNA: TGTGCCAGCAGCTTAGGGACAGACCTTGGGGGTTTCTTT; CDR3: CASSLGTDLGGFF
J: TRBJ2-1; size: .; D: TRBD2; V: TRBV4-1; length: 15; DNA: TGCGCCAGCAGCCAACCCCTTGGCGGGGGCAATGAGCAGTTCTTC; CDR3: CASSQPLGGGNEQFF
J: TRBJ2-1; size: .; D: .; V: TRBV5-1; length: 16; DNA: TGCGCCAGCAGCTTGGTGGCGGGGGCTCTATACAATGAGCAGTTCTTC; CDR3: CASSLVAGALYNEQFF
J: TRBJ1-1; size: once; D: .; V: TRBV5-8; length: 13; DNA: TGTGCCAGCAGAAGGACAGTGAACACTGAAGCTTTCTTT; CDR3: CASRRTVNTEAFF
J: TRBJ2-5; size: .; D: TRBD2; V: TRBV11-1; length: 18; DNA: TGTGCCAGCAGCCCCGGGACTAGCGGGGGGACCAACCAAGAGACCCAGTACTTC; CDR3: CASSPGTSGGTNQETQYF
J: TRBJ2-2; size: .; D: .; V: TRBV5-1; length: 11; DNA: TGCGCCACCCAGGGTACCGGGGAGCTGTTTTTT; CDR3: CATQGTGELFF
J: TRBJ2-1; size: .; D: TRBD1; V: TRBV5-8; length: 15; DNA: TGTGCCAGCAGCTTCACAGGGGCGGCCTACAATGAGCAGTTCTTC; CDR3: CASSFTGAAYNEQFF
J: TRBJ2-7; size: .; D: TRBD1; V: TRBV30; length: 14; DNA: TGTGCCTGGAGTCCCGGGACAGGGGGCGTCGAGCAGTACTTC; CDR3: CAWSPGTGGVEQYF
J: TRBJ1-6; size: .; D: .; V: TRBV28; length: 17; DNA: TGTGCCAGCAGTTTACCAGGACAGCTGGGGTCTGATTCACCCCTCCACTTT; CDR3: CASSLPGQLGSDSPLHF
J: TRBJ1-1; size: few; D: .; V: TRBV19; length: 15; DNA: TGTGCCAGTAGTTACCGGGCGGGGGTAAACACTGAAGCTTTCTTT; CDR3: CASSYRAGVNTEAFF
J: TRBJ2-1; size: .; D: TRBD2; V: TRBV27; length: 14; DNA: TGTGCCAGTTGTAGCGGGGCCCAGTACAATGAGCAGTTCTTC; CDR3: CASCSGAQYNEQFF
J: TRBJ1-6; size: .; D: .; V: TRBV27; length: 15; DNA: TGTGCCAGCAGTTTCGGGACTGGCGTAGGGTCACCCCTCCACTTT; CDR3: CASSFGTGVGSPLHF
J: TRBJ1-2; size: .; D: .; V: TRBV7-6; length: 13; DNA: TGTGCCAGCAGCCAGGGGCTGAACTATGGCTACACCTTC; CDR3: CASSQGLNYGYTF
J: TRBJ2-7; size: .; D: .; V: TRBV2; length: 12; DNA: TGTGCCAGCAGTGAAACGGCAGGTGGACAGTACTTC; CDR3: CASSETAGGQYF
J: TRBJ1-2; size: once; D: .; V: TRBV19; length: 13; DNA: TGTGCCAGTAGTATTGGGCGGGACTATGGCTACACCTTC; CDR3: CASSIGRDYGYTF
J: TRBJ2-3; size: .; D: .; V: TRBV12-2; length: 18; DNA: TGTGCAAGTCGCTCAACCCTCTTGGCGGGGCTTAACACAGATACGCAGTATTTT; CDR3: CASRSTLLAGLNTDTQYF
J: TRBJ2-2; size: .; D: .; V: TRBV7-2; length: 15; DNA: TGTGCCAGCAGCCCCCACAGGGCTTACACCGGGGAGCTGTTTTTT; CDR3: CASSPHRAYTGELFF
J: TRBJ1-5; size: few; D: TRBD1; V: TRBV28; length: 13; DNA: TGTGCCGAAGGACAGGGGGGAAGACAGCCCCAGCATTTT; CDR3: CAEGQGGRQPQHF
J: TRBJ2-1; size: .; D: TRBD2; V: TRBV4-1; length: 16; DNA: TGCGCCAGCGGCCCCGGAACGGGACTAGCGTCTTGGGAGCAGTTCTTC; CDR3: CASGPGTGLASWEQFF
J: TRBJ1-5; size: few; D: .; V: TRBV6-7; length: 18; DNA: TGTGCCAGCAGTTACGGTCCCCCAGGCACCATTGACAATCAGCCCCAGCATTTT; CDR3: CASSYGPPGTIDNQPQHF
J: TRBJ1-3; size: few; D: .; V: TRBV6-5; length: 14; DNA: TGTGCCAGCAGTTACGGGGGAGGTGGAAACACCATATATTTT; CDR3: CASSYGGGGNTIYF
J: TRBJ1-1; size: many; D: .; V: TRBV2; length: 12; DNA: TGTGCCAGCAGTGACCCGAGGGGGGAAGCTTTCTTT; CDR3: CASSDPRGEAFF
J: TRBJ1-3; size: .; D: TRBD1; V: TRBV4-1; length: 17; DNA: TGCGCCAGCAGCCAGCTCAACAGGGGGAGCTCTGGAAACACCATATATTTT; CDR3: CASSQLNRGSSGNTIYF
J: TRBJ2-3; size: .; D: TRBD1; V: TRBV30; length: 15; DNA: TGTGCCTGGAGTGCGACAGGGCTGGGGACAGATACGCAGTATTTT; CDR3: CAWSATGLGTDTQYF
J: TRBJ2-5; size: .; D: TRBD2; V: TRBV4-1; length: 15; DNA: TGCGCCAGCAGCCAAGATCGGACTAGCGAAGAGACCCAGTACTTC; CDR3: CASSQDRTSEETQYF
J: TRBJ2-5; size: .; D: .; V: TRBV11-2; length: 15; DNA: TGTGCCAGCAGCTTAGGGTTCGGCAGGGGAGAGACCCAGTACTTC; CDR3: CASSLGFGRGETQYF
J: TRBJ2-5; size: .; D: TRBD2; V: TRBV11-2; length: 15; DNA: TGTGCCAGCAGCTTAAGTACGGGGGGGCAGGAGACCCAGTACTTC; CDR3: CASSLSTGGQETQYF
J: TRBJ2-7; size: .; D: .; V: TRBV5-1; length: 14; DNA: TGCGCCAGCAGCTTGGAGGGACAAAACTACGAGCAGTACTTC; CDR3: CASSLEGQNYEQYF
J: TRBJ1-6; size: .; D: TRBD1; V: TRBV13; length: 14; DNA: TGTGCCAGCAGAAGGACAGGATTTAATTCACCCCTCCACTTT; CDR3: CASRRTGFNSPLHF
J: TRBJ2-7; size: .; D: .; V: TRBV16; length: 13; DNA: TGTGCCAGCAGCCAATCTAACAGTCACGAGCAGTACTTC; CDR3: CASSQSNSHEQYF
J: TRBJ1-1; size: few; D: TRBD1; V: TRBV2; length: 14; DNA: TGTGCCGTCCTCCCGGGACAGGGGACCACTGAAGCTTTCTTT; CDR3: CAVLPGQGTTEAFF
J: TRBJ2-1; size: .; D: .; V: TRBV19; length: 15; DNA: TGTGCCAGTAGTCAGCAGGGGGGTTCCTACAATGAGCAGTTCTTC; CDR3: CASSQQGGSYNEQFF
J: TRBJ1-6; size: .; D: TRBD1; V: TRBV19; length: 14; DNA: TGTGCCAGTAGTTACGGGACAGGGGTTTCATCCCTCCACTTT; CDR3: CASSYGTGVSSLHF
J: TRBJ1-3; size: .; D: .; V: TRBV27; length: 15; DNA: TGTGCCAGCAGTTTAGGAGCCAGCTCTGGAAACACCATATATTTT; CDR3: CASSLGASSGNTIYF
J: TRBJ2-7; size: .; D: TRBD2; V: TRBV6-5; length: 15; DNA: TGTGCCAGCAGCCCGGGACTAGCGGGTACCGGGGAGCAGTACTTC; CDR3: CASSPGLAGTGEQYF
J: TRBJ2-4; size: .; D: TRBD1; V: TRBV5-5; length: 19; DNA: TGTGCCAGCAGCACATGGGGACAGGTCCCGAATCAGGGCAAAAACATTCAGTACTTC; CDR3: CASSTWGQVPNQGKNIQYF
J: TRBJ2-2; size: .; D: .; V: TRBV5-1; length: 14; DNA: TGCGCCAGCAGCTTGGCTTCGGTCACCGGGGAGCTGTTTTTT; CDR3: CASSLASVTGELFF
J: TRBJ1-2; size: .; D: .; V: TRBV5-1; length: 12; DNA: TGCGCCAGCAGCCCCTGGAGTGGCGACTACACCTTC; CDR3: CASSPWSGDYTF
J: TRBJ1-1; size: .; D: TRBD1; V: TRBV6-4; length: 12; DNA: TGTGCCAGCAGTGCGACAGGGGGCCAAGCTTTCTTT; CDR3: CASSATGGQAFF
J: TRBJ1-2; size: .; D: .; V: TRBV7-9; length: 16; DNA: TGTGCCAGCAGTTTGGCGGGGGCTGGGGATAACTATGGCTACACCTTC; CDR3: CASSLAGAGDNYGYTF
J: TRBJ2-7; size: .; D: .; V: TRBV5-4; length: 13; DNA: TGTGCCAGCAGCTTTCGGGGGGCCGACGAGCAGTACTTC; CDR3: CASSFRGADEQYF
J: TRBJ1-4; size: .; D: TRBD1; V: TRBV2; length: 15; DNA: TGTGCCAGCAGTGAAAAAGGACAGGGGGCGCGGGAACTGTTTTTT; CDR3: CASSEKGQGARELFF
J: TRBJ2-4; size: .; D: .; V: TRBV7-2; length: 16; DNA: TGTGCCAGCAGCTTTGGGGCGGCACTAGCCAAAAACATTCAGTACTTC; CDR3: CASSFGAALAKNIQYF
J: TRBJ1-1; size: .; D: .; V: TRBV27; length: 13; DNA: TGTGCCAGCAGCCCGCTCCAGGGTACTGAAGCTTTCTTT; CDR3: CASSPLQGTEAFF
J: TRBJ1-2; size: .; D: .; V: TRBV18; length: 15; DNA: TGTGCCAGCTCCCCCTATGACAGGCCGAACTATGGCTACACCTTC; CDR3: CASSPYDRPNYGYTF
J: TRBJ1-1; size: .; D: .; V: TRBV21-1; length: 15; DNA: TGTGCCATTCCACAGGACAGACCCATGAACACTGAAGCTTTCTTT; CDR3: CAIPQDRPMNTEAFF
J: TRBJ1-2; size: .; D: .; V: TRBV9; length: 15; DNA: TGTGCCAGCAGCGCCGCGGGGGGGGTTAACTATGGCTACACCTTC; CDR3: CASSAAGGVNYGYTF
J: TRBJ2-7; size: .; D: .; V: TRBV7-9; length: 13; DNA: TGTGCCAGCAGGCGGGACAGTCTGGACGAGCAGTACTTC; CDR3: CASRRDSLDEQYF
J: TRBJ2-2; size: .; D: .; V: TRBV30; length: 13; DNA: TGTGCCTACTCTAAGCCGAACACCGGGGAGCTGTTTTTT; CDR3: CAYSKPNTGELFF
J: TRBJ1-1; size: .; D: .; V: TRBV7-9; length: 12; DNA: TGTTCCAGCAGCTGGGGGGAGTACGAAGCTTTCTTT; CDR3: CSSSWGEYEAFF
J: TRBJ1-1; size: .; D: .; V: TRBV28; length: 12; DNA: TGTGCCAGCAGTTTCGGGGACACTGAAGCTTTCTTT; CDR3: CASSFGDTEAFF